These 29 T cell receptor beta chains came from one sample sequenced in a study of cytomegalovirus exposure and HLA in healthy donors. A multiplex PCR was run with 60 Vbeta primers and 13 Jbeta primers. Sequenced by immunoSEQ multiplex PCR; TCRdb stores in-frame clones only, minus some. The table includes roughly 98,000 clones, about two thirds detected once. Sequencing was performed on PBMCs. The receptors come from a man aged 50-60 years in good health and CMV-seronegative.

CDR3 bases: TGTGCCAGTAGTATGCAGGGTTACGAGCAGTACTTC. Translated, it gives CASSMQGYEQYF. The rearrangement uses TRBV19 and TRBJ2-7, with a tentative D call TRBD1 (5 bases). Germline assignment: CDR1 LNHDA and CDR2 SQIVND (reference sequence). The CDR3 is 12 amino acids. V was shortened by 3 bases and J by 4 bases, with 7 bases between the two germline ends.

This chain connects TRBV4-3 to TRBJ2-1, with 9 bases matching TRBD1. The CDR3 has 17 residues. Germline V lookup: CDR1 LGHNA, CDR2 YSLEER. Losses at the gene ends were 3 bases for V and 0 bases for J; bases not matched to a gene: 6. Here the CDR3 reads CASSHHRGPISYNEQFF. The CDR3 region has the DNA TGCGCCAGCAGCCACCACAGGGGGCCGATCTCCTACAATGAGCAGTTCTTC.

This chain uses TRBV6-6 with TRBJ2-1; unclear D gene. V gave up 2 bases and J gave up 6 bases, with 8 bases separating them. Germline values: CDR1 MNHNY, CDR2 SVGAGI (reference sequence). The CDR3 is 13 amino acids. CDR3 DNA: TGTGCCAGCAGTTACCACGCGGCCAATGAGCAGTTCTTC. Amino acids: CASSYHAANEQFF.

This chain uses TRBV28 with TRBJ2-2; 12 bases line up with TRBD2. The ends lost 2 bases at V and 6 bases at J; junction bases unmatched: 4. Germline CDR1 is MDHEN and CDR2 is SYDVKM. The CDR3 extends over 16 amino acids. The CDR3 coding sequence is TGTGCCAGCAGTTTAGAAGCTAGCGGGAGGGCCGGGGAGCTGTTTTTT. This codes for CASSLEASGRAGELFF.

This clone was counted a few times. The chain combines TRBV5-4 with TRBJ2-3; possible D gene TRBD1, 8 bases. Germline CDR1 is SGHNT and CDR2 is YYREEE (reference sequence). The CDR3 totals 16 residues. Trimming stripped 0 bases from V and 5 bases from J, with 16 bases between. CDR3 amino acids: CASSLAVTGEGDTQYF. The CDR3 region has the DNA TGTGCCAGCAGCTTGGCTGTGACAGGGGAGGGAGATACGCAGTATTTT.

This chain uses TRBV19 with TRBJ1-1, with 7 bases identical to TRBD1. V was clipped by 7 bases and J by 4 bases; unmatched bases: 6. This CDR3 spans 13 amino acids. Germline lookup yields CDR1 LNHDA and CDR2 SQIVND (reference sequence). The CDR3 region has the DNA TGTGCCAGTATAAACAGGGGACCCACTGAAGCTTTCTTT. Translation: CASINRGPTEAFF.

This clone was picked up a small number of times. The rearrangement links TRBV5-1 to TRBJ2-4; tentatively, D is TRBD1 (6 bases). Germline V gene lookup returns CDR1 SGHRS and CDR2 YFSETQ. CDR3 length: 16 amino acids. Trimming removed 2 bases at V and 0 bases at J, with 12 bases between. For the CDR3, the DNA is TGCGCCAGCAGCTTAGATAGGGGGATAGCCAAAAACATTCAGTACTTC. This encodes CASSLDRGIAKNIQYF.

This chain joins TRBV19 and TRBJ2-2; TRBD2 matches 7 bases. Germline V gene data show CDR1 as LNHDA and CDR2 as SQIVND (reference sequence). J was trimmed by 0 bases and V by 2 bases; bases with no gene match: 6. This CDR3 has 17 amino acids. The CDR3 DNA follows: TGTGCCAGTAGTATAACTTGGGGGAGGGCGAACACCGGGGAGCTGTTTTTT. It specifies CASSITWGRANTGELFF.

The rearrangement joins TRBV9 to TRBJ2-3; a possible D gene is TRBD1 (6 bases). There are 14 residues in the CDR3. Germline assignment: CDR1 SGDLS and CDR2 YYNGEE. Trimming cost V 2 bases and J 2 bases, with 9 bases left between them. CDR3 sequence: CASSVWGHTDTQYF. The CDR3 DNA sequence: TGTGCCAGCAGCGTCTGGGGACACACAGATACGCAGTATTTT.

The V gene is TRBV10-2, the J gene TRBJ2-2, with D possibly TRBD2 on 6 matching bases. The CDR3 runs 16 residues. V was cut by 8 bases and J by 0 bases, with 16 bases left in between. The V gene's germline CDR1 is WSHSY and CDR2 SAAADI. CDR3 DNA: TGCGCCAGCCAGGACGGAATAGCGGCGAACACCGGGGAGCTGTTTTTT. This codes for CASQDGIAANTGELFF.

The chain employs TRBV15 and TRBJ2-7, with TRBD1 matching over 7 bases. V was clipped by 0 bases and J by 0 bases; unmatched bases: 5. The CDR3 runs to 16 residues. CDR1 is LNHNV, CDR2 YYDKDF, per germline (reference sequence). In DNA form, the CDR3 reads TGTGCCACCAGCAGAGACCCCGGGACAGTCTCCTACGAGCAGTACTTC. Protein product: CATSRDPGTVSYEQYF.

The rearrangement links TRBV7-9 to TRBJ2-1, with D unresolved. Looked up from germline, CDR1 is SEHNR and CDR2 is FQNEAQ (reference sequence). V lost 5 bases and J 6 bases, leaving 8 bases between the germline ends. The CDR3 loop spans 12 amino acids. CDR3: CASSPASNEQFF. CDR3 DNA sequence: TGTGCCAGCAGCCCCGCTAGCAATGAGCAGTTCTTC.

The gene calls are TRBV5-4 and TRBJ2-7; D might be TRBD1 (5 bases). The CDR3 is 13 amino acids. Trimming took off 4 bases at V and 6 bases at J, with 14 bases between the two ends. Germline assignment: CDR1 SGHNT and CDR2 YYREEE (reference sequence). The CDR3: CASSAQDLGEQYF. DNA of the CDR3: TGTGCCAGCAGCGCACAGGACCTTGGCGAGCAGTACTTC.

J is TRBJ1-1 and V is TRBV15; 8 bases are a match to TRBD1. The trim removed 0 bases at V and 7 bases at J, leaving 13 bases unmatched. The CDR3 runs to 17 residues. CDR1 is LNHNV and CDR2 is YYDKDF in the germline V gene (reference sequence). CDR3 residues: CATSRDYGRRGRVEAFF. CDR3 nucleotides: TGTGCCACCAGCAGAGACTATGGTCGCAGGGGGCGCGTTGAAGCTTTCTTT.

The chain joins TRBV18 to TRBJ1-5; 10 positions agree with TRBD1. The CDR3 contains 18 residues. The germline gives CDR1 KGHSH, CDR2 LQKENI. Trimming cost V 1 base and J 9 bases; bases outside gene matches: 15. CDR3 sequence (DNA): TGTGCCAGCTCACCACTTGGGACAGGGGCCGGTGGGGACGTGCCCCAGCATTTT. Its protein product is CASSPLGTGAGGDVPQHF.

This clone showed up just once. Written as DNA, the CDR3 is TGTGCCAGCAGGGACAGATTCGAATCCCCCCTCCACTTT. It yields the protein CASRDRFESPLHF. The J gene is TRBJ1-6, the V gene TRBV28, with D maybe TRBD1 (6 bases). The CDR3 is 13 residues long. The V gene lost 6 bases and the J gene lost 13 bases, with 16 bases spanning the gap. Germline lookup yields CDR1 MDHEN and CDR2 SYDVKM. Drawing the rest from reference TRBV28 and TRBJ1-6, the complete variable domain is DVKVTQSSRYLVKRTGEKVFLECVQDMDHENMFWYRQDPGLGLRLIYFSYDVKMKEKGDIPEGYSVSREKKERFSLILESASTNQTSMYLCASRDRFESPLHFGNGTRLTVT.

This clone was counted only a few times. CDR3 sequence: CASSETTGFNSPLHF. CDR3 coding DNA: TGTGCCAGCAGCGAGACGACAGGGTTTAATTCACCCCTCCACTTT. The V call is TRBV27, the J call TRBJ1-6; TRBD1 aligns across 7 bases. CDR1 and CDR2 from the germline V gene are MNHEY and SMNVEV (reference sequence). This CDR3 has 15 residues. V shed 6 bases and J 6 bases; nucleotides not matched to a gene: 8.

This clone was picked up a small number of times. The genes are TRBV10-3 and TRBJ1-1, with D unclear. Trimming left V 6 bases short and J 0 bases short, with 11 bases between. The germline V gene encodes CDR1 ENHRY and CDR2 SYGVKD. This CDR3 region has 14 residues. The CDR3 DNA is TGTGCCATCAGAAGAACAGTGATGAACACTGAAGCTTTCTTT. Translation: CAIRRTVMNTEAFF.

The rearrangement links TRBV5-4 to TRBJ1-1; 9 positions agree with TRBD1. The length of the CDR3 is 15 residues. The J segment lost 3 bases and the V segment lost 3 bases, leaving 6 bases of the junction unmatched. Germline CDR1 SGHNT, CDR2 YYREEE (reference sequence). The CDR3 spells CASSSEQGAHTEAFF. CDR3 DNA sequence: TGTGCCAGCAGCTCGGAACAGGGGGCTCACACTGAAGCTTTCTTT.

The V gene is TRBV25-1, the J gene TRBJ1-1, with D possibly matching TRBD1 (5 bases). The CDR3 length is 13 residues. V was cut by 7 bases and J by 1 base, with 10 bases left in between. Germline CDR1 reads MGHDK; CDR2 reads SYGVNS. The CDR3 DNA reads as TGTGCCAGCAAGGGACTCCAGAACACTGAAGCTTTCTTT. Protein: CASKGLQNTEAFF.

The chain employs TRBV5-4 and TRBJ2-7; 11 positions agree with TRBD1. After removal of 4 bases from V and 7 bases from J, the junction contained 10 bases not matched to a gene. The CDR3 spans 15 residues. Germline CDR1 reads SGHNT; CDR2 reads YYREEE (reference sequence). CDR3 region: CASSTGTGGEGEQYF. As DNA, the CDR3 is TGTGCCAGCAGCACGGGGACAGGGGGTGAAGGTGAGCAGTACTTC.

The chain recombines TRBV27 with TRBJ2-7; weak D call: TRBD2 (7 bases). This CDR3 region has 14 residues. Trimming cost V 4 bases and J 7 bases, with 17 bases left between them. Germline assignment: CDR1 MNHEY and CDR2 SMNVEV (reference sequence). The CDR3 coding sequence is TGTGCCAGCAGTTGGGAGGGGGGCCCTGGGGAGCAGTACTTC. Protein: CASSWEGGPGEQYF.

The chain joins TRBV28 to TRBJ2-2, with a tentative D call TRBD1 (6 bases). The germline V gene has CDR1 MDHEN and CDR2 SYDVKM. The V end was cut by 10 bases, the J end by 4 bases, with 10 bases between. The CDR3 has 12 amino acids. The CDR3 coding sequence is TGTGCCACCGAGGACAGCACCGGGGAGCTGTTTTTT. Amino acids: CATEDSTGELFF.

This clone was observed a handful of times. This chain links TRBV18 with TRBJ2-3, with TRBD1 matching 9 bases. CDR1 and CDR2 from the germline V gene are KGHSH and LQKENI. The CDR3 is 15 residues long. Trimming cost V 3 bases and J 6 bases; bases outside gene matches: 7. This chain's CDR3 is CASSPQTGGADTQYF. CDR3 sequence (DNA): TGTGCCAGCTCACCCCAGACAGGGGGAGCGGATACGCAGTATTTT.

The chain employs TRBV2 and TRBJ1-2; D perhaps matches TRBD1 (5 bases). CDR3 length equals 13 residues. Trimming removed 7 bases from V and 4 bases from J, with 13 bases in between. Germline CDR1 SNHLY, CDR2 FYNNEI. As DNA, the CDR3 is TGTGCCAGCACCGGGAGGAGGGGCTATGGCTACACCTTC. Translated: CASTGRRGYGYTF.

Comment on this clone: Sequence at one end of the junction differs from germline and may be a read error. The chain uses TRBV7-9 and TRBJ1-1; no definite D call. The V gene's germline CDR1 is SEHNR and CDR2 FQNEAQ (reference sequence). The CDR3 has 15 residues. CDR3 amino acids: CSSSSVLRSGTEAFF. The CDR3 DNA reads TGTTCCAGCAGCTCCGTTTTGAGGTCGGGGACTGAAGCTTTCTTT.

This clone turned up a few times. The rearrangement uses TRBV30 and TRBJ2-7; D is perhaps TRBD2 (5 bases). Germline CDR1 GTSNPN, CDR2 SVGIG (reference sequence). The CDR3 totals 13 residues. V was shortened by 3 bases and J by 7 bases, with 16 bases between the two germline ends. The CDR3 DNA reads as TGTGCCTGGAGGGGTGTGGGAGATCAGGAGCAGTACTTC. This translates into CAWRGVGDQEQYF.

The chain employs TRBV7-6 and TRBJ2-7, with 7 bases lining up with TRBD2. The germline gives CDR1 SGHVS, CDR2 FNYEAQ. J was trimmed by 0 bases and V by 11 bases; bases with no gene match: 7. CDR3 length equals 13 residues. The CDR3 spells CAVSGANSYEQYF. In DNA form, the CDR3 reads TGTGCCGTGAGCGGGGCAAACTCCTACGAGCAGTACTTC.

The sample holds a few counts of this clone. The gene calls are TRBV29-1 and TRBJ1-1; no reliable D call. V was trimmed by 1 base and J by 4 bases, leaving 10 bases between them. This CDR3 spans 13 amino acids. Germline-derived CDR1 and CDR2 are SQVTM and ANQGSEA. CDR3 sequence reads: CSVEAGYGTEAFF. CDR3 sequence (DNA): TGCAGCGTTGAAGCCGGGTATGGCACTGAAGCTTTCTTT.